The table lists the clone carrying this T cell receptor (beta chain) with a few counts. What it recognizes is unknown. The data stem from a study of CD8+ T cells in alopecia areata. Study-wide results and limits: Among patients, TCR sharing was less clear than in mice, a difference possibly due in part to HLA diversity in the patient population.

The length of the CDR3 is 13 residues. Germline V gene data show CDR1 as SNHLY and CDR2 as FYNNEI. V lost 7 bases and J lost 7, with 14 bases in between. The sequencing template was cDNA reverse transcribed from extracted RNA. The data were produced by immunoSEQ multiplex PCR, yet TCRdb's version contains in-frame clones alone and is incomplete. The sample consists of some 120,000 clones, about 46% of them appearing once. This TCR was sampled from a human donor with alopecia areata. Sequencing was carried out using NKG2D-low CD8+ T cells sorted from blood. This chain joins TRBV2 and TRBJ2-1, with D possibly matching TRBD1 (5 bases). The CDR3 loop is CASNPGMANEQFF. CDR3 bases: TGTGCCAGCAACCCAGGGATGGCAAATGAGCAGTTCTTC.